The 27 T cell receptor beta chains presented below share a single source sample, sequenced in a study of cytomegalovirus exposure and HLA in healthy donors. In the PCR, 60 Vbeta and 13 Jbeta primers were used. The assay was immunoSEQ multiplex PCR, and TCRdb's table has in-frame clones only and misses some. The sample contains around 74,000 clones, around 82% of which appear only once. Sequencing was performed on PBMCs. The receptors stem from a middle-aged man in good health and CMV-seronegative.

V gene TRBV7-2 combines with J gene TRBJ1-6, with TRBD1 identical over 10 bases. Germline loops: CDR1 SGHTA, CDR2 FQGNSA. The CDR3 totals 18 residues. Germline trimming cut 1 base from V and 8 bases from J; bases unmatched to any gene: 11. The CDR3 region has the DNA TGTGCCAGCAGCTTAGACGACGGGACAGGGGCCACCCATTCACCCCTCCACTTT. This translates into CASSLDDGTGATHSPLHF.

This rearrangement joins TRBV6-6 to TRBJ1-1, with D maybe TRBD1 (6 bases). This CDR3 has 14 residues. Per germline, CDR1 MNHNY and CDR2 SVGAGI (reference sequence). Between the trimmed V and J ends, which lost 2 bases and 4 bases, there was a span of 11 bases. CDR3 loop: CASSYTGSVTEAFF. CDR3 sequence (DNA): TGTGCCAGCAGTTACACAGGGTCGGTCACTGAAGCTTTCTTT.

The rearrangement joins TRBV30 to TRBJ1-1; the D is unclear. With 0 bases removed from V and 2 bases from J, the gap between germline ends came to 13 bases. The CDR3 sequence is 15 residues long. Germline lookup yields CDR1 GTSNPN and CDR2 SVGIG (reference sequence). The CDR3 nucleotides read TGTGCCTGGAGTGTAACCTGGCCAGAAAACACTGAAGCTTTCTTT. It yields the protein CAWSVTWPENTEAFF.

The chain recombines TRBV6-5 with TRBJ2-7; D is undetermined. The length of the CDR3 is 11 residues. CDR1 and CDR2 from the germline V gene are MNHEY and SVGAGI. Trimming cost V 4 bases and J 3 bases, with 4 bases left between them. This CDR3 is CASSSVYEQYF. CDR3 in DNA: TGTGCCAGCAGTTCCGTCTACGAGCAGTACTTC.

The rearrangement links TRBV7-2 to TRBJ1-2; 9 nucleotides agree with TRBD1. This CDR3 comprises 15 residues. Germline lookup yields CDR1 SGHTA and CDR2 FQGNSA. With 1 base clipped from V and 2 bases from J, the junction kept 2 bases outside the gene matches. The CDR3 protein is CASSLEGTGNYGYTF. CDR3 DNA sequence: TGTGCCAGCAGCTTAGAGGGGACAGGGAACTATGGCTACACCTTC.

This clone appeared a few times. The chain employs TRBV6-6 and TRBJ2-7; 8 nucleotides line up with TRBD2. J gave up 2 bases and V 7 bases, and 7 bases lay outside the gene matches. The CDR3 is made up of 14 amino acids. Germline CDR1 is MNHNY and CDR2 is SVGAGI (reference sequence). CDR3 sequence (DNA): TGTGCCAGCACGTTGGGCGGGGGGACCTACGAGCAGTACTTC. Its protein product is CASTLGGGTYEQYF.

The CDR3 nucleotides are TGTGCCAGCAGCTTCTCCGGGGGGGGCACAGATACGCAGTATTTT. Translation gives CASSFSGGGTDTQYF. This chain uses TRBV11-2 with TRBJ2-3; 8 positions match TRBD2. Trimming removed 3 bases from V and 1 base from J; junction bases left unmatched: 3. The germline V gene encodes CDR1 SGHAT and CDR2 FQNNGV. This CDR3 contains 15 residues.

About this clone: Other DNA sequences of this sample code for an identical CDR3. V gene TRBV5-4 combines with J gene TRBJ1-2, with D perhaps TRBD1 (6 bases). The V gene's germline CDR1 is SGHNT and CDR2 YYREEE (reference sequence). V gave up 4 bases and J gave up 3 bases, with 16 bases separating them. The CDR3 runs 15 residues. As DNA, the CDR3 is TGTGCCAGCAGCCCCCCCCTGCCAGGGGACTATGGCTACACCTTC. This encodes CASSPPLPGDYGYTF.

The chain combines TRBV4-1 with TRBJ2-5, with TRBD2 matching over 8 bases. This CDR3 spans 16 amino acids. Germline-derived CDR1 and CDR2 are MGHRA and YSYEKL. Trimming removed 1 base from V and 11 bases from J; junction bases left unmatched: 15. The CDR3 sequence: CASSQAPTSVPREQYF. CDR3 coding DNA: TGCGCCAGCAGCCAAGCCCCGACTAGCGTTCCTCGTGAGCAGTACTTC.

The chain carries TRBV29-1 and TRBJ2-1; 7 positions match TRBD2. The J segment lost 1 base and the V segment lost 3 bases, leaving 12 bases of the junction unmatched. This CDR3 has 17 amino acids. CDR1 and CDR2 from the germline V gene are SQVTM and ANQGSEA. CDR3 nucleotide sequence: TGCAGCGTTGAGTTTCGCGGGGGAACGTTGTCCTACAATGAGCAGTTCTTC. This gives the protein CSVEFRGGTLSYNEQFF.

This chain joins TRBV4-2 and TRBJ2-5; D may be TRBD1 (7 bases). The CDR3 consists of 18 residues. Per germline, CDR1 LGHNA and CDR2 YNFKEQ. Trimming pared 3 bases from V and 0 bases from J, leaving 20 bases between. CDR3 residues: CASSQPQGGQKYQETQYF. The CDR3, as DNA: TGTGCCAGCAGCCAGCCCCAGGGGGGACAGAAGTACCAAGAGACCCAGTACTTC.

This rearrangement joins TRBV7-8 to TRBJ1-4; 7 bases map to TRBD1. Germline loops: CDR1 SGHVS, CDR2 FQNEAQ. V lost 5 bases to trimming and J lost 2 bases; unmatched junction nucleotides: 8. This CDR3 region has 16 residues. This CDR3 reads CASSRGQVGTNEKLFF. The CDR3 DNA follows: TGTGCCAGCAGCCGAGGACAGGTCGGGACTAATGAAAAACTGTTTTTT.

This clone was observed a few times. The V and J genes are TRBV29-1 and TRBJ1-5, with D possibly being TRBD1 (6 bases). Trimming pared 5 bases from V and 4 bases from J, leaving 15 bases between. The germline V gene encodes CDR1 SQVTM and CDR2 ANQGSEA. This CDR3 comprises 14 residues. The CDR3 DNA sequence: TGCAGCGTTATTTCCCGGGACAAAAATCAGCCCCAGCATTTT. Its protein is CSVISRDKNQPQHF.

The chain uses TRBV2 and TRBJ1-1; weak D call: TRBD1 (5 bases). The CDR3 consists of 13 residues. CDR1 is SNHLY and CDR2 is FYNNEI in the germline V gene. V lost 6 bases and J lost 7, with 15 bases in between. This CDR3 reads CASRSHAGGEAFF. In DNA, the CDR3 is TGTGCCAGCAGATCGCACGCCGGGGGTGAAGCTTTCTTT.

J is TRBJ1-1 and V is TRBV18; 8 positions match TRBD1. This CDR3 spans 13 amino acids. The trim removed 5 bases at V and 5 bases at J, leaving 4 bases unmatched. The germline gives CDR1 KGHSH, CDR2 LQKENI. The CDR3 DNA follows: TGTGCCAGCTCATCGGACAGGGCTACTGAAGCTTTCTTT. Translating it yields CASSSDRATEAFF. The variable domain in full, with the rest retrieved from reference TRBV18 and TRBJ1-1, is NAGVMQNPRHLVRRRGQEARLRCSPMKGHSHVYWYRQLPEEGLKFMVYLQKENIIDESGMPKERFSAEFPKEGPSILRIQQVVRGDSAAYFCASSSDRATEAFFGQGTRLTVV.

This chain uses TRBV11-2 with TRBJ2-5; D might be TRBD2 (5 bases). V dropped 4 bases and J dropped 5 bases, with 17 bases sitting between them. CDR3 length: 15 amino acids. Germline lookup yields CDR1 SGHAT and CDR2 FQNNGV. The CDR3 region is CASSSLERGLETQYF. CDR3 nucleotides: TGTGCCAGCAGCTCGTTGGAGAGAGGGCTCGAGACCCAGTACTTC.

V is TRBV19 and J is TRBJ1-6, with TRBD1 identical over 8 bases. V shed 10 bases, J shed 9 bases, and the junction held 11 bases outside the gene matches. CDR1 is LNHDA, CDR2 SQIVND, per germline (reference sequence). CDR3 size: 14 residues. CDR3 nucleotides: TGTGCCACCACCTTTGGACAGGGAACTTCACCCCTCCACTTT. As protein: CATTFGQGTSPLHF.

This chain uses TRBV27 with TRBJ1-5; 10 bases match TRBD1. The CDR3 loop spans 12 amino acids. The trim removed 7 bases at V and 11 bases at J, leaving 5 bases unmatched. Germline loops: CDR1 MNHEY, CDR2 SMNVEV (reference sequence). The CDR3 DNA reads as TGTGCCAGCAATGACAGGGGGCAGTCCCAGCATTTT. Translation gives CASNDRGQSQHF.

The chain links TRBV18 to TRBJ1-5, with D perhaps TRBD1 (6 bases). The CDR3 is 15 residues long. Trimming cost V 4 bases and J 0 bases, with 10 bases left between them. Germline V lookup: CDR1 KGHSH, CDR2 LQKENI. This CDR3 is CASSRGQNSNQPQHF. In DNA, the CDR3 is TGTGCCAGCTCACGCGGACAGAATAGCAATCAGCCCCAGCATTTT.

The DNA of the CDR3 is TGTGCCAGCAGCCGAGGAGGGACAGGGCTTATCAACTATGGCTACACCTTC. This encodes CASSRGGTGLINYGYTF. J is TRBJ1-2 and V is TRBV5-5; 9 positions agree with TRBD1. V dropped 4 bases and J dropped 2; count of bases not matched to a gene: 12. The CDR3 sequence is 17 residues long. The V gene's germline CDR1 is SGHKS and CDR2 YYEKEE (reference sequence).

The CDR3 region has the DNA TGTGCCAGCAGCCGAACCCAGGGGGCGCTTGGCTACACCTTC. It codes for CASSRTQGALGYTF. The chain employs TRBV6-5 and TRBJ1-2, with 8 bases matching TRBD1. Trimming at V came to 6 bases and at J to 7 bases, leaving 10 bases not matched to a gene. The CDR3 contains 14 residues. In germline, CDR1 is MNHEY, CDR2 SVGAGI.

The chain combines TRBV6-6 with TRBJ2-7; 8 nucleotides line up with TRBD1. This CDR3 comprises 16 residues. Germline trimming cut 11 bases from V and 3 bases from J; bases unmatched to any gene: 18. Germline-derived CDR1 and CDR2 are MNHNY and SVGAGI (reference sequence). Written as DNA, the CDR3 is TGTGCCCGCGGCTCTTCTCAGGGGGCCACGCTCTACGAGCAGTACTTC. It codes for CARGSSQGATLYEQYF.

The chain employs TRBV27 and TRBJ1-1; D is undetermined. The germline gives CDR1 MNHEY, CDR2 SMNVEV (reference sequence). V was cut by 6 bases and J by 0 bases, with 8 bases left in between. This CDR3 region has 13 residues. CDR3 region: CASRYRVNTEAFF. The CDR3 DNA reads TGTGCCAGCAGGTACCGCGTGAACACTGAAGCTTTCTTT.

The chain couples TRBV11-3 to TRBJ1-1, with a tentative D call TRBD1 (5 bases). The V end was cut by 3 bases, the J end by 3 bases, with 8 bases between. The CDR3 is made up of 13 amino acids. The germline CDR1 and CDR2 sequences are SGHNT and YENEEA. CDR3: CASSFGTYTEAFF. DNA for the CDR3: TGTGCCAGCAGCTTCGGGACTTACACTGAAGCTTTCTTT. Based on the CDR3 plus reference TRBV11-3 and TRBJ1-1, the full variable domain is EAGVVQSPRYKIIEKKQPVAFWCNPISGHNTLYWYLQNLGQGPELLIRYENEEAVDDSQLPKDRFSAERLKGVDSTLKIQPAELGDSAVYLCASSFGTYTEAFFGQGTRLTVV.

The chain has TRBV10-3 and TRBJ2-5; D might be TRBD2 (5 bases). V was cut by 4 bases and J by 5 bases, with 11 bases left in between. The CDR3 spans 13 residues. Germline V CDR1 and CDR2: ENHRY, SYGVKD. CDR3 protein: CAISAGERETQYF. As DNA, the CDR3 is TGTGCCATCAGTGCCGGGGAGCGCGAGACCCAGTACTTC.

The chain is built from TRBV5-1 and TRBJ2-5, with 7 bases fitting TRBD1. Matching the DNA end better, TRBJ2-7 makes the J call doubtful. The CDR3 totals 13 residues. Germline-derived CDR1 and CDR2 are SGHRS and YFSETQ. CDR3 DNA: TGCGCCAGCAGCCGGGACAGAATCAACGAGCAGTACTTC. It codes for CASSRDRINEQYF.

The chain carries TRBV5-1 and TRBJ2-3, with D maybe TRBD1 (5 bases). V shed 5 bases and J shed 4 bases, with 14 bases lying between them. The germline CDR1 and CDR2 sequences are SGHRS and YFSETQ. The CDR3 covers 14 residues. The CDR3 coding sequence is TGCGCCAGCAGACGTGGCAGGGCCCCAGATACGCAGTATTTT. It encodes CASRRGRAPDTQYF.